This TCR beta chain was profiled in a study of a mutant IDH1 vaccine in newly diagnosed glioma. Study as a whole: Investigators started vaccination 4-6 weeks after radiotherapy alone, or with temozolomide cycles.

Noted time point: week 11, during vaccination. The study gave 300 ug of mutant IDH1 20-mer peptide per vaccine dose, with topical imiquimod. In every donor, the tumor was a new WHO grade 3 or 4 IDH1-mutant, ATRX-lost astrocytoma. Note on this clone: Its antigen is undetermined.

Libraries were prepared by immunoSEQ multiplex PCR; TCRdb keeps only in-frame clonotypes and omits some of them. Among around 26,000 clones listed, about 70% were seen once. CDR1 is MNHNS, CDR2 SASEGT, per germline. Trimming removed 2 bases from V and 5 bases from J; junction bases left unmatched: 7. CDR3 length equals 16 residues. The chain uses TRBV6-1 and TRBJ1-5, with 9 bases lining up with TRBD1. The receptor's source is a man younger than 35 with glioma. Some clones in this sample may be carry-over from other donors' samples. Material: peripheral blood mononuclear cells (PBMCs), obtained from a glioma patient whose treatment included an IDH1 peptide vaccine. For the CDR3, the DNA is TGTGCCAGCAGTGAAAAATTCCGGGACAGGGATCAGCCCCAGCATTTT. This encodes CASSEKFRDRDQPQHF.